Included here is one TCR beta chain sequence, with context. Its antigen remains unknown. Produced via immunoSEQ multiplex PCR; TCRdb's table is partial and in-frame only. Seen here are about 82,000 clones, 85% to 90% observed once, and the top ten hold approximately 5.4%. This record belongs to a study of T cell responses to AZD1222 COVID-19 vaccine. This CDR3 has 13 residues. The germline V gene encodes CDR1 MRHNA and CDR2 SNTAGT. V gave up 0 bases and J gave up 7 bases; unmatched junction bases: 2. Broader study findings: Variant regions that are unmutated are reportedly the target of nearly half of spike-specific TCRs.

The chain is built from TRBV6-4 and TRBJ2-7; TRBD2 matches 8 bases. This sequence originates from an adult in good health. Sequencing was performed on peripheral blood, taken on day 0 of AZD1222 vaccination. CDR3 protein: CASSDSSSGEQYF. The CDR3, as DNA: TGTGCCAGCAGTGACTCGTCTAGCGGGGAGCAGTACTTC.